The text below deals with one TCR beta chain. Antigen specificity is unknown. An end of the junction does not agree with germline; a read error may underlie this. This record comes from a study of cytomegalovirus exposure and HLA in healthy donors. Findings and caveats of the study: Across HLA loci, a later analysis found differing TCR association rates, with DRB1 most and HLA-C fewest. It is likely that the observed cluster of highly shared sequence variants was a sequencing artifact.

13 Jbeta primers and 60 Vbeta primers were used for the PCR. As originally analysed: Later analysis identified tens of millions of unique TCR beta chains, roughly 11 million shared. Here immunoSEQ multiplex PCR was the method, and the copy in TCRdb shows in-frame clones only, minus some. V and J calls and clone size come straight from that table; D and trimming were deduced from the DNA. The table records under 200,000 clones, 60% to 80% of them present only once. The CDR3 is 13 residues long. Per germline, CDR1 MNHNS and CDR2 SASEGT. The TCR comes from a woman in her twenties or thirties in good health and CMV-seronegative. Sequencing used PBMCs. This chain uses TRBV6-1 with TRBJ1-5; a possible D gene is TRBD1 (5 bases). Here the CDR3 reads CASLQESTQPQHF. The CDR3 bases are TGTGCCAGTTTACAGGAGAGCACTCAGCCCCAGCATTTT.